One sample yielded the 12 T cell receptor beta chains listed below, sequenced in a study of blood T cells in healthy people across ages. With a J-beta primer mix and a sample-barcoded 5' primer, a second PCR ran about 7 to 11 cycles. TCRdb re-analysed the 5' RACE reads in MiXCR, keeping a single row per CDR3 protein. The sample includes about 2 million distinct CDR3 sequences, about 50% of them seen just once. Sample: blood. Receptors were obtained from a woman aged 40 to 55 in good health.

The chain uses TRBV14 and TRBJ1-6; 8 nucleotides agree with TRBD1. The CDR3 runs to 14 residues. V shed 4 bases, J shed 9 bases, and the junction held 5 bases outside the gene matches. Germline V gives CDR1 SGHDN, CDR2 FVKESK. CDR3 sequence: CASSRQGRSSPLHF. The CDR3 DNA reads TGTGCCAGCAGCCGACAGGGGCGAAGTTCACCCCTCCACTTT.

The chain uses TRBV4-1 and TRBJ2-2; 7 nucleotides line up with TRBD1. V shed 6 bases, J shed 5 bases, and the junction held 6 bases outside the gene matches. Germline V gives CDR1 MGHRA, CDR2 YSYEKL. The CDR3 length is 14 residues. The CDR3 coding sequence is TGCGCCAGCAGTCCGGGACAGATTACCGGGGAGCTGTTTTTT. It specifies CASSPGQITGELFF.

This clonotype was detected a few times. The rearrangement links TRBV7-2 to TRBJ2-1; 16 positions agree with TRBD2. The ends lost 4 bases at V and 10 bases at J; junction bases unmatched: 10. The CDR3 spans 17 residues. Germline CDR1 and CDR2: SGHTA and FQGNSA. The CDR3 loop is CASSSDGTSGGAREQFF. Written as DNA, the CDR3 is TGTGCCAGCAGCTCGGACGGGACTAGCGGGGGGGCTCGGGAGCAGTTCTTC.

This clonotype was observed a handful of times. The genes are TRBV18 and TRBJ1-5, with TRBD1 matching over 9 bases. The V and J ends lost 3 bases and 4 bases, in that order; junction bases with no gene match: 4. The CDR3 covers 15 residues. Per germline, CDR1 KGHSH and CDR2 LQKENI. CDR3 sequence reads: CASSPSGTGNQPQHF. DNA of the CDR3: TGTGCCAGCTCACCCTCCGGGACAGGGAATCAGCCCCAGCATTTT.

In its sample, this clonotype was seen a few times. The gene calls are TRBV28 and TRBJ1-2; D unclear. CDR1 and CDR2 from the germline V gene are MDHEN and SYDVKM. The CDR3 is 15 amino acids. V lost 6 bases to trimming and J lost 5 bases, with 19 bases between them. The CDR3 loop is CASRSDGIAIYGYTF. CDR3 DNA: TGTGCCAGCAGATCGGACGGCATTGCGATTTATGGCTACACCTTC.

The V gene is TRBV20-1, the J gene TRBJ1-1; D is possibly TRBD1 (5 bases). CDR1 and CDR2 (germline): DFQATT, SNEGSKA (reference sequence). V was clipped by 0 bases and J by 1 base, with 12 bases between them. The CDR3 contains 15 residues. DNA of the CDR3: TGCAGTGCTAGAGAGGTCGGCAGGGAGAACACTGAAGCTTTCTTT. Amino acid sequence: CSAREVGRENTEAFF.

This clonotype was counted a few times. The chain carries TRBV20-1 and TRBJ2-3; possibly TRBD1 for D (5 bases). From germline, CDR1 is DFQATT and CDR2 SNEGSKA (reference sequence). V was cut by 4 bases and J by 4 bases, with 9 bases left in between. The CDR3 has 12 residues. As DNA, the CDR3 is TGCAGTGCTAACAGGACCCCAGATACGCAGTATTTT. Protein sequence: CSANRTPDTQYF.

V is TRBV28 and J is TRBJ2-1, with D possibly being TRBD1 or TRBD2 (5 bases each). The germline V gene has CDR1 MDHEN and CDR2 SYDVKM. This CDR3 has 14 residues. The V and J ends lost 5 bases and 7 bases respectively, with 15 bases between them. Here the CDR3 reads CASSPFGDVNEQFF. The CDR3 DNA follows: TGTGCCAGCAGTCCCTTTGGGGACGTAAATGAGCAGTTCTTC.

This chain uses TRBV7-2 with TRBJ2-7, with 14 positions matching TRBD2. The CDR3 loop spans 18 amino acids. Germline loops: CDR1 SGHTA, CDR2 FQGNSA. V dropped 5 bases and J dropped 2; count of bases not matched to a gene: 11. CDR3 nucleotides: TGTGCCAGCAGCCGAAAGACTAGCGGGGGGGCCTTCGCCTACGAGCAGTACTTC. It yields the protein CASSRKTSGGAFAYEQYF.

This rearrangement joins TRBV3-1 to TRBJ2-2; no reliable D call. The CDR3 sequence is 16 residues long. Germline V gene lookup returns CDR1 LGHDT and CDR2 YNNKEL (reference sequence). V gave up 2 bases and J gave up 0 bases, with 10 bases separating them. The CDR3 protein is CASSQLDGANTGELFF. The CDR3, as DNA: TGTGCCAGCAGCCAACTTGACGGCGCGAACACCGGGGAGCTGTTTTTT. The full variable domain, rest sourced from reference TRBV3-1 and TRBJ2-2, is DTAVSQTPKYLVTQMGNDKSIKCEQNLGHDTMYWYKQDSKKFLKIMFSYNNKELIINETVPNRFSPKSPDKAHLNLHINSLELGDSAVYFCASSQLDGANTGELFFGEGSRLTVL.

The sample holds a few counts of this clonotype. The chain links TRBV2 to TRBJ2-7; TRBD1 is a possible D gene (5 bases). Trimming left V 7 bases short and J 4 bases short, with 8 bases between. The CDR3 totals 11 residues. Germline lookup yields CDR1 SNHLY and CDR2 FYNNEI. Written as DNA, the CDR3 is TGTGCCAGCAAGCAGGGATACGAGCAGTACTTC. This translates into CASKQGYEQYF. Variable domain in full (rest from reference TRBV2 and TRBJ2-7): EPEVTQTPSHQVTQMGQEVILRCVPISNHLYFYWYRQILGQKVEFLVSFYNNEISEKSEIFDDQFSVERPDGSNFTLKIRSTKLEDSAMYFCASKQGYEQYFGPGTRLTVT.

This clonotype was seen more than once but under ten times. This rearrangement joins TRBV20-1 to TRBJ2-7, with 8 bases aligning to TRBD1. The V and J ends lost 4 bases and 2 bases, in that order; junction bases with no gene match: 13. The CDR3 runs 16 residues. The germline CDR1 and CDR2 sequences are DFQATT and SNEGSKA (reference sequence). The CDR3 here is CSATAASGGDPYEQYF. The DNA for the CDR3 is TGCAGTGCTACCGCCGCTTCAGGGGGCGACCCCTACGAGCAGTACTTC.